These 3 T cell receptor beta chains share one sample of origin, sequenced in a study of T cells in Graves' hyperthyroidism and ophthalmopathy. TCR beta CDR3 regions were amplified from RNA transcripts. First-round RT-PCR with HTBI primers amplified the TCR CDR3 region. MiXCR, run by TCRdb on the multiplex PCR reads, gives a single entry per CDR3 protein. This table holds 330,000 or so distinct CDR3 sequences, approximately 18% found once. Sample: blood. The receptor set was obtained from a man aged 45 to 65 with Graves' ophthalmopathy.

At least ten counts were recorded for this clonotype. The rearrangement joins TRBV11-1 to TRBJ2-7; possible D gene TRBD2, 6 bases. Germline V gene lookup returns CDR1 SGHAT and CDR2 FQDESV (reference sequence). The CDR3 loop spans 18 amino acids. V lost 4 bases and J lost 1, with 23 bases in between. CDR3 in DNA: TGTGCCAGCAGCTCCCAGGTGTTGAGGGAGGTTCCTTCCTACGAGCAGTACTTC. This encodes CASSSQVLREVPSYEQYF.

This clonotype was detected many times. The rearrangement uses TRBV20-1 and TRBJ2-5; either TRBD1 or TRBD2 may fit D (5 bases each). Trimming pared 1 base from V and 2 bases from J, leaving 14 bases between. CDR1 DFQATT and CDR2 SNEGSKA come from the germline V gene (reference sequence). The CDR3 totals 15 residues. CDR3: CSARGDPLGQETQYF. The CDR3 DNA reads TGCAGTGCTAGAGGGGACCCACTCGGTCAAGAGACCCAGTACTTC.

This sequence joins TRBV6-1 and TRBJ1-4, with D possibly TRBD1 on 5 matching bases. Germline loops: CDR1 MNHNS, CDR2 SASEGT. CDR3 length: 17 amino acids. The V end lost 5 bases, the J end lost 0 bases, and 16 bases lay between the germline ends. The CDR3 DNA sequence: TGTGCCAGCAGTAGGGACGGAATACGGGCAACTAATGAAAAACTGTTTTTT. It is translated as CASSRDGIRATNEKLFF.